A single sample gave rise to the 10 T cell receptor beta chains below, sequenced in a study of blood T cells in healthy people across ages (dated by TCRdb to the mid-2010s). The library came from 5' RACE. Sequencing used an Illumina HiSeq 2500. A second PCR of about 6 to 12 cycles was run with a J-beta primer mix and a sample-barcoded 5' primer. TCRdb passed the public sequencing reads through fastp at Q25 and MiXCR, retaining productive beta sequences. Rows are unified per CDR3 protein, each entry keeping the most common DNA and genes. The sample has about 1.6 million distinct CDR3 sequences on record, about 31% of them singletons. The top ten hold approximately 10% of the sample. The sequenced sample consisted of blood. The receptors here all came from a woman in her thirties in good health.

This clonotype showed up just a few times. J is TRBJ2-3 and V is TRBV6-4; 12 bases are shared with TRBD2. CDR3 size: 17 residues. The V and J ends lost 3 bases and 0 bases, in that order; junction bases with no gene match: 4. Germline loops: CDR1 MRHNA, CDR2 SNTAGT. CDR3 residues: CASSERGLAGSTDTQYF. The CDR3 DNA reads TGTGCCAGCAGTGAACGCGGACTAGCGGGAAGCACAGATACGCAGTATTTT.

The chain joins TRBV4-1 to TRBJ2-7; TRBD2 agrees at 13 bases. The junction had 7 bases not matched to a gene; V was cut back by 5 bases and J by 3 bases. Germline CDR1 is MGHRA and CDR2 is YSYEKL. The CDR3 loop spans 16 amino acids. The CDR3 loop is CASSEGLAGTFYEQYF. CDR3 sequence (DNA): TGCGCCAGCAGCGAGGGACTAGCGGGAACATTCTACGAGCAGTACTTC.

The chain uses TRBV9 and TRBJ2-3; D not resolved. V was pared by 0 bases and J by 5 bases, with 13 bases between. Germline CDR1 and CDR2: SGDLS and YYNGEE. This CDR3 contains 15 residues. This CDR3 reads CASSVGGPLLDTQYF. The CDR3 region has the DNA TGTGCCAGCAGCGTAGGAGGTCCACTGTTAGATACGCAGTATTTT.

This rearrangement joins TRBV4-1 to TRBJ1-4; D perhaps matches TRBD1 (5 bases). CDR3 length: 16 residues. The germline CDR1 and CDR2 sequences are MGHRA and YSYEKL. The germline V and J ends were trimmed by 2 bases and 8 bases, with 18 bases remaining between them. The CDR3 sequence: CASSQLTIRGHEKLFF. CDR3 nucleotides: TGCGCCAGCAGCCAACTAACAATAAGGGGTCACGAAAAACTGTTTTTT.

V is TRBV5-1 and J is TRBJ2-1, with TRBD1 identical over 9 bases. CDR3 size: 16 residues. Trimming removed 4 bases from V and 0 bases from J; junction bases left unmatched: 5. In germline, CDR1 is SGHRS, CDR2 YFSETQ. CDR3 bases: TGCGCCAGCAGCCGGACAGGGGTGAGCTCCTACAATGAGCAGTTCTTC. Its protein product is CASSRTGVSSYNEQFF.

Here the CDR3 DNA reads TGTGCCAGCAAAGGTGTAGCGGAGGGAGAGACCCAGTACTTC. Protein product: CASKGVAEGETQYF. V gene TRBV27 combines with J gene TRBJ2-5; a possible D gene is TRBD2 (6 bases). V was shortened by 7 bases and J by 4 bases, with 16 bases between the two germline ends. The germline CDR1 and CDR2 sequences are MNHEY and SMNVEV (reference sequence). The CDR3 is 14 amino acids.

This clonotype was detected ten times or more. The J gene is TRBJ1-2, the V gene TRBV7-9; 10 positions agree with TRBD1. Trimming removed 2 bases from V and 4 bases from J; junction bases left unmatched: 13. Per germline, CDR1 SEHNR and CDR2 FQNEAQ (reference sequence). This CDR3 has 18 residues. The CDR3: CASSLSGTGAATGYGYTF. The CDR3 DNA reads TGTGCCAGCAGCTTATCCGGGACAGGGGCCGCCACGGGCTATGGCTACACCTTC.

V usage is TRBV6-2 or TRBV6-3 and J usage is TRBJ1-2; TRBD1 aligns across 9 bases. J lost 5 bases, V lost 6 bases, and 7 bases had no gene match. The CDR3 is 14 amino acids. Germline V gene lookup returns CDR1 MNHEY and CDR2 SVGEGT. Written as DNA, the CDR3 is TGTGCCAGCAGCCCCAGGACAGGGGAATATGGCTACACCTTC. Protein product: CASSPRTGEYGYTF.

CDR3 nucleotides: TGTGCCAGCAGTTACTCTCCGGGGGCAGTAGCTAATGAAAAACTGTTTTTT. Protein product: CASSYSPGAVANEKLFF. The J gene is TRBJ1-4, the V gene TRBV6-6, with a possible D match to TRBD1 (6 bases). The CDR3 sequence is 17 residues long. Per germline, CDR1 MNHNY and CDR2 SVGAGI (reference sequence). The V and J ends lost 0 bases and 3 bases respectively, with 14 bases between them.

This chain connects TRBV15 to TRBJ2-7, with a possible D match to TRBD2 (6 bases). Germline loops: CDR1 LNHNV, CDR2 YYDKDF (reference sequence). The CDR3 is 14 residues long. Trimming cost V 5 bases and J 0 bases, with 11 bases left between them. CDR3 coding DNA: TGTGCCACCAGCCTGAGCGGGCCCTCCTACGAGCAGTACTTC. Protein: CATSLSGPSYEQYF. The whole variable domain, filled in from reference TRBV15 and TRBJ2-7, reads DAMVIQNPRYQVTQFGKPVTLSCSQTLNHNVMYWYQQKSSQAPKLLFHYYDKDFNNEADTPDNFQSRRPNTSFCFLDIRSPGLGDTAMYLCATSLSGPSYEQYFGPGTRLTVT.